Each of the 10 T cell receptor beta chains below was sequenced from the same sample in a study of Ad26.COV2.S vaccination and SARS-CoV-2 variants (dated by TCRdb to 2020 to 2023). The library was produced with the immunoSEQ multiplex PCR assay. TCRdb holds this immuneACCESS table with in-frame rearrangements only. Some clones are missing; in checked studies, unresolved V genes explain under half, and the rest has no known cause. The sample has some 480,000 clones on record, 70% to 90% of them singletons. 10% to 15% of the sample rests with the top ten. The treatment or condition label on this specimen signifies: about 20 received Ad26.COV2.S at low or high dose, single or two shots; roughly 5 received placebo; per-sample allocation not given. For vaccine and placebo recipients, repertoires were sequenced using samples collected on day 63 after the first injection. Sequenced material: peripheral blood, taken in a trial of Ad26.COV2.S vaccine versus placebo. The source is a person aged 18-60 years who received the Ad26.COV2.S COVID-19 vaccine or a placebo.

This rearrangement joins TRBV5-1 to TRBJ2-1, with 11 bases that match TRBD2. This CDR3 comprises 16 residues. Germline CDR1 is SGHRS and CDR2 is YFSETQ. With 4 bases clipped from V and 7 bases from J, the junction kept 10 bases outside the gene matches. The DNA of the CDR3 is TGCGCCAGCAGCCCCGGACTAGCGGGTACCGGTAATGAGCAGTTCTTC. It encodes CASSPGLAGTGNEQFF.

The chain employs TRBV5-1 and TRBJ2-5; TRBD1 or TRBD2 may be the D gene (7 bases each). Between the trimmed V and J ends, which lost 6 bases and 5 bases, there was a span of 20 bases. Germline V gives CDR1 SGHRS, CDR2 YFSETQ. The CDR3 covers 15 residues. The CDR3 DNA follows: TGCGCCAGCACCCAGGGGGAGGGCCGAGGTGAGACCCAGTACTTC. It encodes CASTQGEGRGETQYF. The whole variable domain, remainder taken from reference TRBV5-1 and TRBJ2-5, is KAGVTQTPRYLIKTRGQQVTLSCSPISGHRSVSWYQQTPGQGLQFLFEYFSETQRNKGNFPGRFSGRQFSNSRSEMNVSTLELGDSALYLCASTQGEGRGETQYFGPGTRLLVL.

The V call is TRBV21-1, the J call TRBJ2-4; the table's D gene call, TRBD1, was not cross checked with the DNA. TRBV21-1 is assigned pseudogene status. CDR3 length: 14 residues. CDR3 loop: CASSQQPEWDIQYF. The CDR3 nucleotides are TGTGCCAGCAGCCAACAGCCCGAGTGGGACATTCAGTACTTC.

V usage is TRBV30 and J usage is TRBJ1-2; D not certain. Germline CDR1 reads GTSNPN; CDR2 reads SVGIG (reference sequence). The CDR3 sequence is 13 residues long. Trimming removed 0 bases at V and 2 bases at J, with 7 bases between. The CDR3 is CAWSVGVNYGYTF. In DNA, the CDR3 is TGTGCCTGGAGTGTAGGTGTAAACTATGGCTACACCTTC.

The CDR3 DNA reads TGTGCCAGCAGCACCTCGCGGGAGGCGGAGATGCGGGAGGAGCAGTTCTTC. Translation gives CASSTSREAEMREEQFF. The V gene is TRBV11-2, the J gene TRBJ2-1; TRBD2 agrees at 8 bases. The CDR3 runs 17 residues. The junction had 19 bases not matched to a gene; V was cut back by 5 bases and J by 10 bases. Germline V CDR1 and CDR2: SGHAT, FQNNGV. Drawing the rest from reference TRBV11-2 and TRBJ2-1, the complete variable domain is EAGVAQSPRYKIIEKRQSVAFWCNPISGHATLYWYQQILGQGPKLLIQFQNNGVVDDSQLPKDRFSAERLKGVDSTLKIQPAKLEDSAVYLCASSTSREAEMREEQFFGPGTRLTVL.

This chain's CDR3 is CASSDDVNYGYTF. The DNA for the CDR3 is TGTGCCAGCAGTGATGATGTTAACTATGGCTACACCTTC. The genes are TRBV25-1 and TRBJ1-2, with D hard to call. The CDR3 has 13 residues. The V gene lost 3 bases and the J gene lost 1 base, with 6 bases spanning the gap. CDR1 and CDR2 from the germline V gene are MGHDK and SYGVNS.

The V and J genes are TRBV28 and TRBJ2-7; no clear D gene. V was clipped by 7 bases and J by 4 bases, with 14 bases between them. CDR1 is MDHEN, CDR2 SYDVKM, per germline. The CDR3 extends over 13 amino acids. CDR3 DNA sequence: TGTGCCAGCACTCGGGCAGTGCTTTACGAGCAGTACTTC. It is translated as CASTRAVLYEQYF.

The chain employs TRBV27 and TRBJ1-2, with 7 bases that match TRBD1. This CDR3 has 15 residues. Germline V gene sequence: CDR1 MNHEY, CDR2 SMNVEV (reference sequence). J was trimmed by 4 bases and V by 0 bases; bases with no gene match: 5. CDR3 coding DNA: TGTGCCAGCAGTTTATCGAGAGGGGGCGGCTATGGCTACACCTTC. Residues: CASSLSRGGGYGYTF.

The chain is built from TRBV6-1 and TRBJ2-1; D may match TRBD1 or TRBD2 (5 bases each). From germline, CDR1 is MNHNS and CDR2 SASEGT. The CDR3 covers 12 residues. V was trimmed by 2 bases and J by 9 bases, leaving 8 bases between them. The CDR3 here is CASSELRGEQFF. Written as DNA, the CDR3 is TGTGCCAGCAGTGAACTGAGGGGTGAGCAGTTCTTC.

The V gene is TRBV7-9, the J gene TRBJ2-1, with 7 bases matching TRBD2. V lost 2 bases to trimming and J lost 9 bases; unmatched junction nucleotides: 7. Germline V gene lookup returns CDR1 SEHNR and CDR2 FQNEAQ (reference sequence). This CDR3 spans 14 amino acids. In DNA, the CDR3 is TGTGCCAGCAGCTTACCCGGGGGAGGGGCTGAGCAGTTCTTC. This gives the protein CASSLPGGGAEQFF.